What follows are 14 T cell receptor beta chains derived from one specimen sequenced in a study of blood T cell repertoires in COVID-19. Sequenced by immunoSEQ multiplex PCR; TCRdb stores in-frame clones only, minus some. The sample records 150,000 to 200,000 clones, under 90% being singletons. What was sequenced was peripheral blood. These receptors were collected from a person between 65 and 79 years old with COVID-19, enrolled during active disease.

The CDR3 region has the DNA TGTGCCAGCAGTAATCTGGGACAGAGCAGCTTTGCTGCTTTCTTT. This sequence encodes CASSNLGQSSFAAFF. V usage is TRBV28 and J usage is TRBJ1-1; 7 nucleotides agree with TRBD1. CDR3 length: 15 amino acids. The junction had 17 bases not matched to a gene; V was cut back by 5 bases and J by 11 bases. Germline loops: CDR1 MDHEN, CDR2 SYDVKM.

The V and J genes are TRBV5-6 and TRBJ1-1; TRBD1 agrees at 10 bases. The V and J ends lost 2 bases and 5 bases, in that order; junction bases with no gene match: 12. Germline assignment: CDR1 SGHDT and CDR2 YYEEEE. The CDR3 sequence is 17 residues long. Written as DNA, the CDR3 is TGTGCCAGCAGCTTAAGGACAGGGGGTGTCGTTTGGACTGAAGCTTTCTTT. Protein product: CASSLRTGGVVWTEAFF.

The V and J genes are TRBV11-2 and TRBJ2-7, with TRBD2 matching 12 bases. The CDR3 sequence is 19 residues long. V was pared by 0 bases and J by 3 bases, with 12 bases of the junction left unmatched. The germline CDR1 and CDR2 sequences are SGHAT and FQNNGV. The CDR3 here is CASSLEVGVTSGRIYEQYF. The CDR3 DNA follows: TGTGCCAGCAGCTTAGAGGTCGGTGTGACTAGCGGGAGAATCTACGAGCAGTACTTC. The full variable domain, completed using reference TRBV11-2 and TRBJ2-7, is EAGVAQSPRYKIIEKRQSVAFWCNPISGHATLYWYQQILGQGPKLLIQFQNNGVVDDSQLPKDRFSAERLKGVDSTLKIQPAKLEDSAVYLCASSLEVGVTSGRIYEQYFGPGTRLTVT.

This chain joins TRBV19 and TRBJ1-2, with D maybe TRBD1 (6 bases). Trimming shortened V by 7 bases and J by 3 bases, and 12 bases separated the two germline ends. CDR1 and CDR2 from the germline V gene are LNHDA and SQIVND (reference sequence). The CDR3 runs to 13 residues. The CDR3 is CASTRTDHYGYTF. For the CDR3, the DNA is TGTGCCAGTACCCGGACAGATCACTATGGCTACACCTTC.

This clone occurred a few times. The J gene is TRBJ1-3, the V gene TRBV7-2; tentative D call: TRBD1 (5 bases). The CDR3 has 15 amino acids. V was clipped by 3 bases and J by 3 bases, with 12 bases between them. CDR1 is SGHTA and CDR2 is FQGNSA in the germline V gene. Here the CDR3 DNA reads TGTGCCAGCAGCTTCATCGGGGGGAATGGAAACACCATATATTTT. Its protein product is CASSFIGGNGNTIYF.

This clone was recorded only once. The V gene is TRBV19, the J gene TRBJ1-5; no firm D call. Trimming left V 7 bases short and J 3 bases short, with 10 bases between. The CDR3 spans 13 residues. Looked up from germline, CDR1 is LNHDA and CDR2 is SQIVND (reference sequence). CDR3: CASTDKYNQPQHF. The DNA for the CDR3 is TGTGCCAGTACTGACAAATACAATCAGCCCCAGCATTTT.

The V call is TRBV3-1 (or the pseudogene TRBV3-2), the J call TRBJ2-5; D might be TRBD1 (6 bases). Germline CDR1 and CDR2: LGHDT and YNNKEL (reference sequence). This CDR3 is 15 amino acids long. Trimming took off 6 bases at V and 2 bases at J, with 16 bases between the two ends. CDR3 region: CASSPPGQIQETQYF. CDR3 in DNA: TGTGCCAGCAGTCCTCCTGGACAGATACAAGAGACCCAGTACTTC.

This clone was detected only once. The J gene is TRBJ2-3, the V gene TRBV21-1; the table assigns TRBD2, which was not confirmed against the DNA. TRBV21-1 is labeled a pseudogene. The CDR3 length is 22 residues. The CDR3 coding sequence is TGTGCCAGCAGCCGAAACCTTACTAGCGGGAGTTCTACTCTTATTAGCACAGATACGCAGTATTTT. It codes for CASSRNLTSGSSTLISTDTQYF.

The chain couples TRBV28 to TRBJ2-7; TRBD2 is a possible D gene (7 bases). The CDR3 contains 14 residues. Germline values: CDR1 MDHEN, CDR2 SYDVKM. V lost 9 bases, J lost 2 bases, and 17 bases lay in between. DNA for the CDR3: TGTGCCAGTGAACTGAGGGGGGGCGCCTACGAGCAGTACTTC. Residues: CASELRGGAYEQYF.

The CDR3, as DNA: TGCAGCGTCCACGGTTTGCCCGATTTGGAGCAGTTCTTC. This gives the protein CSVHGLPDLEQFF. The rearrangement uses TRBV29-1 and TRBJ2-1; D not resolved. V was trimmed by 6 bases and J by 10 bases, leaving 19 bases between them. Looked up from germline, CDR1 is SQVTM and CDR2 is ANQGSEA. This CDR3 contains 13 residues.

The chain joins TRBV6-5 to TRBJ1-3; D call uncertain. The V and J ends lost 7 bases and 0 bases respectively, with 10 bases between them. The CDR3 extends over 14 amino acids. The V gene's germline CDR1 is MNHEY and CDR2 SVGAGI. The CDR3 region has the DNA TGTGCCAGCACGGGAGTTGGCTCTGGAAACACCATATATTTT. This codes for CASTGVGSGNTIYF.

The chain carries TRBV29-1 and TRBJ2-2, with 11 bases fitting TRBD2. Unmatched junction bases numbered 3, after V lost 4 bases and J lost 2 bases. The CDR3 covers 15 residues. Looked up from germline, CDR1 is SQVTM and CDR2 is ANQGSEA. This chain's CDR3 is CSVASGRYNTGELFF. The CDR3 nucleotides read TGCAGCGTTGCTAGCGGGAGGTATAACACCGGGGAGCTGTTTTTT.

The rearrangement links TRBV5-6 to TRBJ2-2; D possibly corresponds to TRBD2 (5 bases). The V gene's germline CDR1 is SGHDT and CDR2 YYEEEE. Trimming removed 2 bases from V and 4 bases from J, with 12 bases in between. The CDR3 consists of 15 residues. The CDR3 spells CASSFGVGSTGELFF. CDR3 coding DNA: TGTGCCAGCAGCTTTGGGGTAGGGAGCACCGGGGAGCTGTTTTTT.

The rearrangement uses TRBV5-4 and TRBJ1-6, with D uncertain. V lost 0 bases, J lost 9 bases, and 13 bases lay in between. This CDR3 is built from 15 residues. CDR1 and CDR2 (germline): SGHNT, YYREEE (reference sequence). As DNA, the CDR3 is TGTGCCAGCAGCTTGGGCGACATAAATATTTCACCCCTCCACTTT. Amino acids: CASSLGDINISPLHF.